This TCR beta chain is from a study of T cell responses to AZD1222 COVID-19 vaccine. The study, taken as a whole, reports: Vaccine-associated CD4 TCRs spanned spike, dominant at 160-218 and 743-854. Two AZD1222 doses significantly raised spike-specific TCR breadth and depth over controls. White British people made up most donors, females outnumbered males, and clonal diversity was possibly underestimated.

Repertoires were generated with immunoSEQ multiplex PCR, while TCRdb's copy carries only in-frame clones and drops some. The data show 90,000 to 100,000 clones, about nine tenths seen once. The sample holds one count of this clone. Its antigen is unknown. The CDR3 covers 15 residues. Germline CDR1 and CDR2: GTSNPN and SVGIG (reference sequence). V was pared by 1 base and J by 0 bases, with 12 bases between. The source material was peripheral blood, sampled 28 days after the second AZD1222 dose. The source is an adult who received the AZD1222 COVID-19 vaccine. The chain employs TRBV30 and TRBJ1-1; D ambiguous. CDR3 in amino acids: CAWSGARSMNTEAFF. CDR3 coding DNA: TGTGCCTGGAGTGGGGCCCGGTCTATGAACACTGAAGCTTTCTTT.